This TCR beta chain was sequenced in a study of blood T cell repertoires in COVID-19. At the level of the study: Acute and convalescent COVID-19 samples came from the United States, Italy and Spain. T cells, B-cell-depleted T cells, or PBMCs supplied cDNA or gDNA.

As processed by the authors: Reference gene primer amplification gave estimated nucleated cell counts. Using immunoSEQ multiplex PCR, the repertoire was profiled, and TCRdb retains in-frame clones only, with some absent. V and J calls and clone size are those listed in that table; D and trimming were worked out from the DNA. The table has about 200,000 clones, 84% seen once. V was shortened by 4 bases and J by 5 bases, with 20 bases between the two germline ends. The CDR3 loop spans 16 amino acids. CDR1 and CDR2 from the germline V gene are MGHRA and YSYEKL. This TCR was recovered from a woman in her seventies with active or convalescent COVID-19. The rearrangement joins TRBV4-1 to TRBJ1-1; D perhaps matches TRBD1 (6 bases). What was sequenced was peripheral blood. The CDR3 reads CASSPTYGGLRTEAFF. CDR3 DNA: TGCGCCAGCAGCCCCACGTACGGGGGGCTGAGGACTGAAGCTTTCTTT.